This is a list of T cell receptor beta chains from one sample in a study of glioma-infiltrating T cells. TCRdb called the multiplex PCR reads again in MiXCR, with one record for every CDR3 protein. The table has about 99,000 distinct CDR3 sequences, around 28% seen once. The specimen was glioma tissue, nonneoplastic brain tissue, or PBMCs (not recorded which). The receptor source for this set is a human donor with low-grade glioma or glioblastoma, undergoing nonglioma brain surgery, or in good health (not recorded which). CDR3s include the opening cysteine and the closing phenylalanine or tryptophan. A D gene is named only where the DNA matches it firmly. Only some rows state a clone size, as once, few, many or a class for expanded clones.

length	J	V	D	size	DNA	CDR3
14	TRBJ1-1	TRBV6-2/TRBV6-3	-	-	TGTGCCAGCAGTTACGCCCAGGAGAACACTGAAGCTTTCTTT	CASSYAQENTEAFF
14	TRBJ2-1	TRBV6-1	TRBD1	few	TGTGCCAGCAGCCACCTGGGGACAGGCAGTGAGCAGTTCTTC	CASSHLGTGSEQFF
16	TRBJ2-3	TRBV4-2	-	few	TGTGCCAGCAGCCCCCGTCGTGCGGGGCTCACAGATACGCAGTATTTT	CASSPRRAGLTDTQYF
14	TRBJ1-2	TRBV7-6	TRBD1	many	TGTGCCAGCAGCCAACAGACAGGGAACTATGGCTACACCTTC	CASSQQTGNYGYTF
15	TRBJ2-5	TRBV4-1	TRBD2	-	TGCGCCAGCAGCCAACACGCGGGGGTACGGGAGACCCAGTACTTC	CASSQHAGVRETQYF
14	TRBJ1-5	TRBV28	-	-	TGTGTCAGCATCCCGGGGGGGAGAGTGGGGCCCCAGCATTTT	CVSIPGGRVGPQHF
15	TRBJ1-4	TRBV4-3	-	-	TGCGCCAGCAGCCAGGGTGGGACCTCGCGCGAAAAACTGTTTTTT	CASSQGGTSREKLFF
14	TRBJ2-7	TRBV20-1	-	-	TGCAGTGCTATAGGGGGGCGTAGCTCCTACGAGCAGTGCTTC	CSAIGGRSSYEQCF
15	TRBJ2-7	TRBV7-9	TRBD2	-	TGTGCCAGCAGCTTAGGACTAGCGGGGTCTGGGGAGCAGTACTTC	CASSLGLAGSGEQYF
11	TRBJ2-7	TRBV6-2/TRBV6-3	-	-	TGTGCCAGCAGTTACTCACGTGAGCAGTACTTC	CASSYSREQYF
14	TRBJ1-6	TRBV11-3	-	-	TGTGCCAGCAGCTTATCCTCTTCCGATTCACCCCTCCACTTT	CASSLSSSDSPLHF
13	TRBJ2-5	TRBV12-3/TRBV12-4	TRBD2	many	TGTGCCAGCAGATCTAGCGGGGGTGTAACCCAGTACTTC	CASRSSGGVTQYF
15	TRBJ1-2	TRBV7-9	-	few	TGTGCCAGCAGCTTAGTGGTTATGAGGGGCGATGGCTACACCTTC	CASSLVVMRGDGYTF
15	TRBJ1-4	TRBV7-6	-	-	TGTGCCAGCAGCCCTCAGGGGTGGTTCAGCGAAAAACTGTTTTTT	CASSPQGWFSEKLFF
15	TRBJ2-7	TRBV2	-	few	TGTGCCAGCGGATCCTTAGCAGTTAGCTCCTACGAGCAGTACTTC	CASGSLAVSSYEQYF
18	TRBJ2-6	TRBV28	TRBD1	many	TGTGCCAGCAGCCATAATAGAGGACAGGGGAAAGGGGCCAACGTCCTGACTTTC	CASSHNRGQGKGANVLTF
16	TRBJ2-3	TRBV7-3	-	-	TGTGCCAGCAGCTTACCCCCCGGGCCTGGCACAGATACGCAGTATTTT	CASSLPPGPGTDTQYF
13	TRBJ2-3	TRBV7-9	-	many	TGTGCCAGCACCCCAGAGTGGTCAGATACGCAGTATTTT	CASTPEWSDTQYF
16	TRBJ1-6	TRBV7-2	TRBD1	-	TGTGCCAGCAGCTCCCAGGGGGGGGGCTATAATTCACCCCTCCACTTT	CASSSQGGGYNSPLHF
15	TRBJ2-7	TRBV7-2	TRBD2	many	TGTGCCAGCAGCGCGGATAGCGGACTAGCCGTCGAGCAGTACTTC	CASSADSGLAVEQYF
14	TRBJ1-1	TRBV18	-	many	TGTGCCAGCTCATCAGGAACAGCGAACACTGAAGCTTTCTTT	CASSSGTANTEAFF
18	TRBJ2-1	TRBV7-2	TRBD2	-	TGTGCCAGCAGCTTAGTACGACTAGCGGGGGGAAGTGGCAATGAGCAGTTCTTC	CASSLVRLAGGSGNEQFF
13	TRBJ2-3	TRBV4-2	-	-	TGTGCCAGCAGCCACGTCGTGTCAGATACGCAGTATTTT	CASSHVVSDTQYF
15	TRBJ2-3	TRBV7-8	TRBD2	many	TGTGCCAGCAGTTCATCTAGCGGGAAGCGAGATACGCAGTATTTT	CASSSSSGKRDTQYF
13	TRBJ2-5	TRBV5-1	-	few	TGCGCCAGCAGCTCCATGATAAGGGGGACCCAGTACTTC	CASSSMIRGTQYF
18	TRBJ2-1	TRBV15	TRBD2	many	TGTGCCACCAGGGAGGGAGCGGGGGGCCGGAAAACCTACAATGAGCAGTTCTTC	CATREGAGGRKTYNEQFF
13	TRBJ1-2	TRBV7-2	-	many	TGTGCCAGCAGCCCAGGACGGGAGGAGGGCTACACCTTC	CASSPGREEGYTF
15	TRBJ1-5	TRBV4-3	-	once	TGCGCCAGCAGCCAGTCGCCCAGTGTACTGCTGCCCCAGCATTTT	CASSQSPSVLLPQHF
19	TRBJ2-2	TRBV7-2	TRBD1	many	TGTGCCAGCAGCTTAAAACCCTCAGGGGGAATTTTAGTAGCCGGGGAGCTGTTTTTT	CASSLKPSGGILVAGELFF
13	TRBJ2-3	TRBV20-1	TRBD2	many	TGCAGTGCACGAACTAGCGAAGCTCCTTATTTGTATTTT	CSARTSEAPYLYF
14	TRBJ1-5	TRBV30	-	-	TGTGCCTGGAGTGTAGAGCCTGAAGATCAGCCCCAGCATTTT	CAWSVEPEDQPQHF
19	TRBJ2-3	TRBV19	-	-	TGTGCCAGTAGTATAAAGTCTTCGGGACCGACGTCTAGTGCAGATACGCGGTATTTT	CASSIKSSGPTSSADTRYF
15	TRBJ2-6	TRBV10-1	-	-	TGCGCCACGCCATGTAACAGGGCCGGGGCCAACGTCCTGACTTTC	CATPCNRAGANVLTF
12	TRBJ2-1	TRBV29-1	-	few	TGCAGCGTTGAATGGGGAAACAATGAGCAGTTCTTC	CSVEWGNNEQFF
13	TRBJ2-5	TRBV12-3/TRBV12-4	-	few	TGTGCCAGCAGATGGGGGGCCCTCGAGACCCAGTACTTC	CASRWGALETQYF
16	TRBJ2-3	TRBV14	TRBD1	many	TGTGCCAGCAGCCACGAATCGGGACAGGGTAGAGATACGCAGTATTTT	CASSHESGQGRDTQYF
12	TRBJ2-1	TRBV11-2	-	-	TGTGCCAGCAGGGCCCCTAGCAATGAGCAGTTCTTC	CASRAPSNEQFF
13	TRBJ2-3	TRBV14	-	many	TGTGCCAGCAGCCACCTGGGGCCAGATACGCAGTATTTT	CASSHLGPDTQYF
14	TRBJ1-2	TRBV14	-	few	TGTGCCAGCAGCCAAGATTACGGGCTTGAGGGCTACACCTTC	CASSQDYGLEGYTF
15	TRBJ1-1	TRBV19	-	-	TGTGCCAGTAGTCTATACACGTCGGGGACCACTGAAGCTTTCTTT	CASSLYTSGTTEAFF